These 6 T cell receptor beta chains share one sample of origin, sequenced in a study of blood T cell repertoires in COVID-19. Method: immunoSEQ multiplex PCR; TCRdb's copy keeps in-frame clones and lacks some. Among about 440,000 clones listed, roughly 88% were seen once. The sequenced sample was peripheral blood. Receptors were obtained from a woman in her 50s with COVID-19, enrolled during active disease.

The chain links TRBV19 to TRBJ1-5; no firm D call. From germline, CDR1 is LNHDA and CDR2 SQIVND (reference sequence). Trimming took off 7 bases at V and 6 bases at J, with 19 bases between the two ends. The CDR3 is made up of 15 amino acids. The CDR3 is CASTQPDRRGQPQHF. The CDR3, as DNA: TGTGCCAGTACCCAACCTGACCGGCGGGGTCAGCCCCAGCATTTT.

This chain links TRBV5-4 with TRBJ1-6; TRBD1 is a possible D gene (5 bases). CDR1 SGHNT and CDR2 YYREEE come from the germline V gene (reference sequence). Trimming took off 0 bases at V and 8 bases at J, with 21 bases between the two ends. The CDR3 is 18 residues long. The CDR3 is CASSLEGWGVSMDSPLHF. As DNA, the CDR3 is TGTGCCAGCAGCTTGGAAGGTTGGGGCGTCAGCATGGATTCACCCCTCCACTTT.

This clone was found once. The chain joins TRBV19 to TRBJ2-1; the match to TRBD2 covers 7 bases. Germline V gene data show CDR1 as LNHDA and CDR2 as SQIVND (reference sequence). Unmatched junction bases numbered 15, after V lost 5 bases and J lost 8 bases. This CDR3 has 16 residues. The CDR3 loop reads CASSVPGRGRGYEQFF. In nucleotides, the CDR3 is TGTGCCAGTAGTGTTCCTGGGCGGGGGAGAGGGTATGAGCAGTTCTTC.

This clone has only one observation. V usage is TRBV6-5 and J usage is TRBJ1-2, with a possible D match to TRBD1 (5 bases). The CDR3 has 15 amino acids. Between the trimmed V and J ends, which lost 4 bases and 1 base, there was a span of 13 bases. Germline V lookup: CDR1 MNHEY, CDR2 SVGAGI. The CDR3 nucleotides read TGTGCCAGCAGTTTCGGGACGGGAGGTAACTATGGCTACACCTTC. Translating it yields CASSFGTGGNYGYTF.

In DNA form, the CDR3 reads TGTGCCAGCAGTTGGCAGTCGAACTATGGCTACACCTTC. It yields the protein CASSWQSNYGYTF. The V gene is TRBV12-3 or TRBV12-4, the J gene TRBJ1-2; D call uncertain. Trimming removed 4 bases from V and 2 bases from J, with 8 bases in between. This CDR3 contains 13 residues.

The chain combines TRBV6-1 with TRBJ1-2, with 7 bases lining up with TRBD1. There are 16 residues in the CDR3. V shed 4 bases, J shed 2 bases, and the junction held 10 bases outside the gene matches. The germline V gene has CDR1 MNHNS and CDR2 SASEGT. CDR3 protein: CASSGRQGKGNYGYTF. The CDR3 DNA is TGTGCCAGCAGTGGACGACAGGGAAAGGGGAACTATGGCTACACCTTC.